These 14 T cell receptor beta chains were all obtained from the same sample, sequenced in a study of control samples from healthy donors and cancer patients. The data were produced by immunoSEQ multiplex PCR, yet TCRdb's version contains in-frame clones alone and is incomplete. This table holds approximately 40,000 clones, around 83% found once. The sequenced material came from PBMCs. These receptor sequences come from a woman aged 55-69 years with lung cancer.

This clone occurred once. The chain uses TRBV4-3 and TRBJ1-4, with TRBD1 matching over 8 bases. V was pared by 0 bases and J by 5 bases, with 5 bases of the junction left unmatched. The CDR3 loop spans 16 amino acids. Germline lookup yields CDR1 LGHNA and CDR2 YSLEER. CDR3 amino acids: CASSQDLGQGNEKLFF. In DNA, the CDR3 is TGCGCCAGCAGCCAAGATTTAGGACAGGGAAATGAAAAACTGTTTTTT.

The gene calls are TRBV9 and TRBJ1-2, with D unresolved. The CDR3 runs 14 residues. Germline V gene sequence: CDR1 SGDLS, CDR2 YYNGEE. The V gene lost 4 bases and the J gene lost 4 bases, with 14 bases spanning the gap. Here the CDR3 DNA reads TGTGCCAGCAGCCCCCGGCGGGCGGTCTATGGCTACACCTTC. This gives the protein CASSPRRAVYGYTF.

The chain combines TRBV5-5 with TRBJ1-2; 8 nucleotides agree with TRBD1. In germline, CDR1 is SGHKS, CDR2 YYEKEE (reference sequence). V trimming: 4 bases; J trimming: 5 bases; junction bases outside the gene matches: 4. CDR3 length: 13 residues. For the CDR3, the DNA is TGTGCCAGCAGCGAGCGGACAGGGTATGGCTACACCTTC. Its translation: CASSERTGYGYTF.

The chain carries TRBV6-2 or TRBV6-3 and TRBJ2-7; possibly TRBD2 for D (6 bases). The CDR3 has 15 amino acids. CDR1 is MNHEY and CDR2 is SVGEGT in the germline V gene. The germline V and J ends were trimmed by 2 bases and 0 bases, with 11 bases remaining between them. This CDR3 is CASSYPDGSSYEQYF. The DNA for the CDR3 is TGTGCCAGCAGTTACCCGGACGGGAGCTCCTACGAGCAGTACTTC.

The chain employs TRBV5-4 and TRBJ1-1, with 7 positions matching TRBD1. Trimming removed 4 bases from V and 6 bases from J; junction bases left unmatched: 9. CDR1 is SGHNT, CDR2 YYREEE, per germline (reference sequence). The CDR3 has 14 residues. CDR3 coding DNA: TGTGCCAGCAGCACTCAGGACAGGACCCCTGAAGCTTTCTTT. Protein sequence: CASSTQDRTPEAFF.

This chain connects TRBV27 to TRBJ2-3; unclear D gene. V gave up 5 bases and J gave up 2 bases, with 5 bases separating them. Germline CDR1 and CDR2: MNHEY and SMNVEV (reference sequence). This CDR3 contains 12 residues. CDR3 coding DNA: TGTGCCAGCAGTCCTACCACAGATACGCAGTATTTT. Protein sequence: CASSPTTDTQYF.

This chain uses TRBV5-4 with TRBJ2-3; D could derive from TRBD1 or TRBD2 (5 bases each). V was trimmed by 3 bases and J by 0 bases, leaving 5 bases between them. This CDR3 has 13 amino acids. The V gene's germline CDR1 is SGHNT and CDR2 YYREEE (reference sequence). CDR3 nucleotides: TGTGCCAGCAGCTGGGACAGCACAGATACGCAGTATTTT. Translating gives CASSWDSTDTQYF. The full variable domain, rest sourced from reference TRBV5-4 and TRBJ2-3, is ETGVTQSPTHLIKTRGQQVTLRCSSQSGHNTVSWYQQALGQGPQFIFQYYREEENGRGNFPPRFSGLQFPNYSSELNVNALELDDSALYLCASSWDSTDTQYFGPGTRLTVL.

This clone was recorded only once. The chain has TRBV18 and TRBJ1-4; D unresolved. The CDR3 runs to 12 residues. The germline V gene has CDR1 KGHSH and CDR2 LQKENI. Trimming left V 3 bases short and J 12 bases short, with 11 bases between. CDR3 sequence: CASSPSGEELFF. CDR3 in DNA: TGTGCCAGCTCACCCAGCGGGGAAGAACTGTTTTTT.

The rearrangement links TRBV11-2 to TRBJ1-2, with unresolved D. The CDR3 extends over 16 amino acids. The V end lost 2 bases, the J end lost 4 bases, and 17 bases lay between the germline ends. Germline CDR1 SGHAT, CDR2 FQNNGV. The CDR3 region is CASSLSNIRDRYGYTF. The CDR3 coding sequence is TGTGCCAGCAGCTTATCTAACATCCGGGATCGCTATGGCTACACCTTC.

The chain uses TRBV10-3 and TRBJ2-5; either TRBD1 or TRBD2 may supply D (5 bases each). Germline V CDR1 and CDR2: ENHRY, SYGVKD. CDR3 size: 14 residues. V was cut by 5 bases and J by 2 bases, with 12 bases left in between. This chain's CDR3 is CAISSGTQQETQYF. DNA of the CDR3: TGTGCCATCAGTTCTGGGACGCAACAAGAGACCCAGTACTTC.

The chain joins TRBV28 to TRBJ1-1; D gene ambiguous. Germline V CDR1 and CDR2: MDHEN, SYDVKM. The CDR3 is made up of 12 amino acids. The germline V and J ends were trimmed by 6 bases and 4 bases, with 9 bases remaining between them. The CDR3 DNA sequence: TGTGCCAGCAGCGAAAGATTCACTGAAGCTTTCTTT. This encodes CASSERFTEAFF.

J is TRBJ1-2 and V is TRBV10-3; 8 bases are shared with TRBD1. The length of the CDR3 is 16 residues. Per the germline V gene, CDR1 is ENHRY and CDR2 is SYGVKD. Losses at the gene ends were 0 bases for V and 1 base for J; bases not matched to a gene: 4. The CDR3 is CAISESRDRNNYGYTF. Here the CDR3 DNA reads TGTGCCATCAGTGAGTCGAGGGACAGGAATAACTATGGCTACACCTTC.

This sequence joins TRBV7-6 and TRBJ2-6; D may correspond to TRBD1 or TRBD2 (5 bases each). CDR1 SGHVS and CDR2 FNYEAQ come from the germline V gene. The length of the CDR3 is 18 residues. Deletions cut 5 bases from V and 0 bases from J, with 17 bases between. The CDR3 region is CASSPDPGRLSGANVLTF. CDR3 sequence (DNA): TGTGCCAGCAGCCCCGATCCGGGACGACTCTCTGGGGCCAACGTCCTGACTTTC.

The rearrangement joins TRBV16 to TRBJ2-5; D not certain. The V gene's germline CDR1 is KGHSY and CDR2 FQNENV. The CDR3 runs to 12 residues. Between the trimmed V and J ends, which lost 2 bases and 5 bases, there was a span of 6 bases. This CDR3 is CASSQVGETQYF. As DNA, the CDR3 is TGTGCCAGCAGCCAAGTCGGGGAGACCCAGTACTTC.